This T cell receptor beta chain stems from a study of blood T cells in healthy people across ages. General study results and limits: Higher diversity and more naive CD4+ cells were features of long-lived donors, compared to aged donors. Roughly linear declines in TCR beta diversity per million T cells occurred with age.

The sample, approximately 10 milliliters of peripheral blood, was drawn from each donor. Combining a sample-barcoded 5' primer with a J-beta primer mix, a second PCR ran for about 6 to 12 cycles. MiXCR was run by TCRdb on the 5' RACE reads, yielding one entry per CDR3 protein. The table shows 760,000 or so distinct CDR3 sequences, with about 25% occurring only once. About this clonotype itself: Its specificity is not known.

The germline V gene has CDR1 MGHRA and CDR2 YSYEKL. V was trimmed by 4 bases and J by 4 bases, leaving 8 bases between them. CDR3 length equals 13 residues. This same sample was also taken into another study, of T cells of mothers and their children.

Material: blood. The TCR was taken from a boy between 10 and 17 years old in good health. The chain joins TRBV4-1 to TRBJ1-3; D gene uncertain. This chain's CDR3 is CASSPTPGNTIYF. In nucleotides, the CDR3 is TGCGCCAGCAGCCCGACTCCCGGAAACACCATATATTTT.